This entry lists 13 T cell receptor beta chains sequenced from one sample in a study of CD8 T cells in Susac syndrome. Reverse transcription of about 0.5 to 1 ug RNA was carried out with random hexamers. TCRdb passed the immunoSEQ multiplex PCR reads through MiXCR, listing each CDR3 protein once. The sample carries about 180,000 distinct CDR3 sequences, approximately 96% recorded once. Material: CD4+ T cells from PBMCs. The receptors stem from a human donor with multiple sclerosis.

The chain employs TRBV7-9 and TRBJ1-2, with TRBD1 identical over 10 bases. Trimming at V came to 7 bases and at J to 7 bases, leaving 6 bases not matched to a gene. Germline V gene data show CDR1 as SEHNR and CDR2 as FQNEAQ (reference sequence). This CDR3 has 13 amino acids. The CDR3 bases are TGTGCCAGCACTGAGAGGGACAGGGGTGGCTACACCTTC. This translates into CASTERDRGGYTF.

The chain joins TRBV4-1 to TRBJ2-2; TRBD2 aligns across 13 bases. Germline-derived CDR1 and CDR2 are MGHRA and YSYEKL. V lost 10 bases and J lost 7; bases outside the gene matches: 18. CDR3 length: 18 amino acids. CDR3 in DNA: TGCGCCACCGCCCAAGGAACCGGACTAGCGGGGGCCGACGGGGAGCTGTTTTTT. As protein: CATAQGTGLAGADGELFF.

This chain joins TRBV7-2 and TRBJ2-3, with D tentatively TRBD1 (6 bases). Trimming took off 5 bases at V and 5 bases at J, with 17 bases between the two ends. Germline V gene lookup returns CDR1 SGHTA and CDR2 FQGNSA. This CDR3 has 15 residues. The CDR3 nucleotides are TGTGCCAGCAGCCCCCATGGGGGCCATTTAGATACGCAGTATTTT. Its protein product is CASSPHGGHLDTQYF.

The chain has TRBV7-2 and TRBJ2-7; TRBD2 agrees at 12 bases. The junction had 9 bases not matched to a gene; V was cut back by 5 bases and J by 7 bases. CDR1 SGHTA and CDR2 FQGNSA come from the germline V gene. The CDR3 totals 15 residues. CDR3 region: CASSTGTSGPGEQYF. CDR3 nucleotide sequence: TGTGCCAGCAGCACCGGGACTAGCGGGCCGGGGGAGCAGTACTTC.

CDR3: CASNRDYITEQFF. In DNA, the CDR3 is TGTGCCAGCAATCGGGACTACATCACTGAGCAGTTCTTC. The chain recombines TRBV12-3 or TRBV12-4 with TRBJ2-1; 7 bases map to TRBD2. The CDR3 has 13 amino acids. The trim removed 7 bases at V and 9 bases at J, leaving 9 bases unmatched.

The rearrangement joins TRBV30 to TRBJ1-2; TRBD1 matches at 8 bases. The germline V gene encodes CDR1 GTSNPN and CDR2 SVGIG (reference sequence). CDR3 size: 16 residues. The ends lost 3 bases at V and 8 bases at J; junction bases unmatched: 17. The DNA of the CDR3 is TGTGCCTGGAGGTCGCTCTCAGGACAGGGAGGTTACGGCTACACCTTC. Its protein product is CAWRSLSGQGGYGYTF.

The CDR3 loop reads CSAQTGYNQPQHF. The CDR3 DNA reads as TGCAGTGCCCAGACAGGGTACAATCAGCCCCAGCATTTT. This chain links TRBV20-1 with TRBJ1-5, with 7 nucleotides matching TRBD1. Losses at the gene ends were 6 bases for V and 3 bases for J; bases not matched to a gene: 5. The germline gives CDR1 DFQATT, CDR2 SNEGSKA (reference sequence). CDR3 size: 13 residues.

J is TRBJ2-3 and V is TRBV15; no clear D. V lost 4 bases to trimming and J lost 6 bases, with 5 bases between them. Germline CDR1 LNHNV, CDR2 YYDKDF (reference sequence). This CDR3 has 11 residues. DNA of the CDR3: TGTGCCACCAGCAATGCGGATACGCAGTATTTT. This sequence encodes CATSNADTQYF.

This rearrangement joins TRBV28 to TRBJ1-6; D is uncertain. V lost 4 bases to trimming and J lost 5 bases, with 18 bases between them. The CDR3 is 17 residues long. Per the germline V gene, CDR1 is MDHEN and CDR2 is SYDVKM. The CDR3 is CASSSLTVGLDNSPLHF. DNA for the CDR3: TGTGCCAGCAGTTCCCTTACCGTGGGATTGGATAATTCACCCCTCCACTTT.

The genes are TRBV14 and TRBJ2-7; D gene unclear. The CDR3 covers 12 residues. The V end was cut by 0 bases, the J end by 1 base, with 1 base between. CDR1 and CDR2 (germline): SGHDN, FVKESK. CDR3 protein: CASSQESYEQYF. The CDR3 DNA reads TGTGCCAGCAGCCAAGAATCCTACGAGCAGTACTTC.

The chain carries TRBV6-2 or TRBV6-3 and TRBJ2-7; D unclear. The CDR3 spans 15 residues. V was shortened by 0 bases and J by 2 bases, with 11 bases between the two germline ends. Per the germline V gene, CDR1 is MNHEY and CDR2 is SVGEGT. In DNA, the CDR3 is TGTGCCAGCAGTTACTCGACCAGTTCGACCTACGAGCAGTACTTC. Its protein is CASSYSTSSTYEQYF.

The chain is built from TRBV20-1 and TRBJ2-1; 14 bases line up with TRBD2. The germline V gene encodes CDR1 DFQATT and CDR2 SNEGSKA (reference sequence). The V segment lost 6 bases and the J segment 2 bases; nucleotides outside the gene matches: 6. CDR3 length equals 16 residues. The CDR3 region has the DNA TGCAGTGCGCTTGGGACTAGCGGGGGAGCCTACAATGAGCAGTTCTTC. Amino acid sequence: CSALGTSGGAYNEQFF.

This sequence joins TRBV7-9 and TRBJ2-7; 8 nucleotides align to TRBD1. The trim removed 6 bases at V and 4 bases at J, leaving 11 bases unmatched. CDR3 length: 15 residues. Germline V gene lookup returns CDR1 SEHNR and CDR2 FQNEAQ (reference sequence). The CDR3 loop is CASRQQGGPSYEQYF. Written as DNA, the CDR3 is TGTGCCAGCAGGCAACAGGGGGGCCCTTCTTACGAGCAGTACTTC.